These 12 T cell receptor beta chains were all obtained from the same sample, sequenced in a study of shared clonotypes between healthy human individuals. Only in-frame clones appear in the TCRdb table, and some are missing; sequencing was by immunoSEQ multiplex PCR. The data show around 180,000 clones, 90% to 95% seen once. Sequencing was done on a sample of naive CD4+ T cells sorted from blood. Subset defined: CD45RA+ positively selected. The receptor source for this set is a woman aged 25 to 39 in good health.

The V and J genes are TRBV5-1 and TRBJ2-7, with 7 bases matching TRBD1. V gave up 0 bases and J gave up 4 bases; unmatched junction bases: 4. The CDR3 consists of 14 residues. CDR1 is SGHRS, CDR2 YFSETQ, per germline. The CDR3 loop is CASSLGDRAYEQYF. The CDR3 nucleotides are TGCGCCAGCAGCTTGGGAGACAGGGCGTACGAGCAGTACTTC.

CDR3 protein: CASSLREGNQPQHF. The CDR3 DNA reads TGTGCCAGCAGCTTAAGGGAGGGCAATCAGCCCCAGCATTTT. This chain uses TRBV7-6 with TRBJ1-5; D is unresolved. Germline assignment: CDR1 SGHVS and CDR2 FNYEAQ. V was clipped by 2 bases and J by 2 bases, with 7 bases between them. This CDR3 comprises 14 residues. The full variable domain, with the rest looked up from reference TRBV7-6 and TRBJ1-5, is GAGVSQSPRYKVTKRGQDVALRCDPISGHVSLYWYRQALGQGPEFLTYFNYEAQQDKSGLPNDRFSAERPEGSISTLTIQRTEQRDSAMYRCASSLREGNQPQHFGDGTRLSIL.

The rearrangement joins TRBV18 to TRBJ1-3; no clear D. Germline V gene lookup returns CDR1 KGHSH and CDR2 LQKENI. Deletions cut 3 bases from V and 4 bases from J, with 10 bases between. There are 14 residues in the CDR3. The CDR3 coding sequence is TGTGCCAGCTCACCTTCCGATAGAGGAAACACCATATATTTT. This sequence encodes CASSPSDRGNTIYF.

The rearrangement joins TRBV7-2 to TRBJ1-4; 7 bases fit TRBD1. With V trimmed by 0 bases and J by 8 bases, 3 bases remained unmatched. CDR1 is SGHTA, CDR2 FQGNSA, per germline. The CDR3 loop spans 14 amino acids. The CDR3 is CASSLAQGVEKLFF. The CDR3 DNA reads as TGTGCCAGCAGCTTAGCGCAGGGGGTCGAAAAACTGTTTTTT.

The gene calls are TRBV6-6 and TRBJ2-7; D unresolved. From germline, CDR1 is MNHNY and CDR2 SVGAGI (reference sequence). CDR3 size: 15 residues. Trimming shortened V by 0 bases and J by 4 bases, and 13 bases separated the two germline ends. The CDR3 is CASSYSQATQYEQYF. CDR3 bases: TGTGCCAGCAGTTACTCGCAGGCGACCCAATACGAGCAGTACTTC.

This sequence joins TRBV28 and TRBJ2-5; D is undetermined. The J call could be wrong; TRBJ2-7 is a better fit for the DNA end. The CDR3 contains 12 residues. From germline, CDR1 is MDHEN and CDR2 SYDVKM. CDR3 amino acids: CASSFGRHEQYF. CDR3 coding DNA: TGTGCCAGCAGTTTTGGGCGGCACGAGCAGTACTTC.

The CDR3 DNA is TGTGCCAGTAGTTTCACAGGGTCCGCCCCCCAGGTTGGGGCCAACGTCCTGACTTTC. Its protein is CASSFTGSAPQVGANVLTF. The chain couples TRBV19 to TRBJ2-6; a possible D gene is TRBD1 (6 bases). V shed 5 bases and J shed 3 bases, with 23 bases lying between them. From germline, CDR1 is LNHDA and CDR2 SQIVND (reference sequence). The CDR3 covers 19 residues. Supplemented by reference TRBV19 and TRBJ2-6, the full variable domain reads DGGITQSPKYLFRKEGQNVTLSCEQNLNHDAMYWYRQDPGQGLRLIYYSQIVNDFQKGDIAEGYSVSREKKESFPLTVTSAQKNPTAFYLCASSFTGSAPQVGANVLTFGAGSRLTVL.

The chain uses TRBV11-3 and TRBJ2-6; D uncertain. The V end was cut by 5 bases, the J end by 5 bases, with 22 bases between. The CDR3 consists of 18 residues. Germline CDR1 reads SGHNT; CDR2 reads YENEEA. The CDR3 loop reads CASSKVGSRQSRANVLTF. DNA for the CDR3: TGTGCCAGCAGCAAGGTTGGCTCTCGACAAAGTCGGGCCAACGTCCTGACTTTC.

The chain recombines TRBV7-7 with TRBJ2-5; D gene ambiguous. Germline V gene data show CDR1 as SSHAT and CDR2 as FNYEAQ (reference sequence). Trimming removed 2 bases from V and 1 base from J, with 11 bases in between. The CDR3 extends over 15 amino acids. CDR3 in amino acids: CASSLQWSTQETQYF. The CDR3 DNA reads TGTGCCAGCAGCTTACAATGGAGCACCCAAGAGACCCAGTACTTC.

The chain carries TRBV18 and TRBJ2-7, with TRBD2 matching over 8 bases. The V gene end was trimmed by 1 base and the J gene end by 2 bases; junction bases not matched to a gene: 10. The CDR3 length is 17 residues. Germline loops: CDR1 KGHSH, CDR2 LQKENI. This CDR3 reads CASSPRASGSETYEQYF. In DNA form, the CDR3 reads TGTGCCAGCTCACCACGTGCCAGCGGGAGCGAAACCTACGAGCAGTACTTC.

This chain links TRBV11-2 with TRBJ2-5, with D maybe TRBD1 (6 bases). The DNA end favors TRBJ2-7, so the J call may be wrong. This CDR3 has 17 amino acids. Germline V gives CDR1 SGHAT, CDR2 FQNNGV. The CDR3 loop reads CASSSPKGVRSSYEQYF. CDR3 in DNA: TGTGCCAGCAGCTCCCCTAAGGGGGTGAGGAGCTCCTACGAGCAGTACTTC.

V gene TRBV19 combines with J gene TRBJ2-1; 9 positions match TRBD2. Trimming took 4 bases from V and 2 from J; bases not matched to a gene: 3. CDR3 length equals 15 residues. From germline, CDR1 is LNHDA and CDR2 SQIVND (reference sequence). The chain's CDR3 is CASSTASGTYNEQFF. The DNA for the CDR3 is TGTGCCAGTAGTACCGCTAGCGGGACCTACAATGAGCAGTTCTTC.